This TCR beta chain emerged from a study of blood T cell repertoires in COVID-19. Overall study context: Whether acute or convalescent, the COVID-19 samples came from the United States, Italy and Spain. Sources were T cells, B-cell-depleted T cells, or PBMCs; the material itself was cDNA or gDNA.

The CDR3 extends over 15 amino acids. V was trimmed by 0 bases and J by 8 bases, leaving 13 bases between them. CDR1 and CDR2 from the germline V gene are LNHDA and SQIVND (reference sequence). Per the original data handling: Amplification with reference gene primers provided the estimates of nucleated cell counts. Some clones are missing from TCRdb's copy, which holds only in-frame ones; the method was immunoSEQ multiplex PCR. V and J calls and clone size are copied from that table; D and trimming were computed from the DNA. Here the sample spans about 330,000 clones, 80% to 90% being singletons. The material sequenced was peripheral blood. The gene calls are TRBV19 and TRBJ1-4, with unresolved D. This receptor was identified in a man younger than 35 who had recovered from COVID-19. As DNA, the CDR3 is TGTGCCAGTAGTATAGATCTTGATGCGGGAGAAAAACTGTTTTTT. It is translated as CASSIDLDAGEKLFF.